Listed below are T cell receptor beta chains from one sample, sequenced in a study of cytomegalovirus exposure and HLA in healthy donors. Clones were read by immunoSEQ multiplex PCR, and TCRdb kept only the in-frame ones, dropping some. The top ten hold less than 4.5% of the sample, which has under 250,000 clones, about 72% seen once. Sample: PBMCs. These receptors came from a male donor in good health and CMV-seronegative. CDR3s include the opening cysteine and the closing phenylalanine or tryptophan. Fields, in order: V gene, J gene, clone size, CDR3 protein. The size field is filled for only some rows; it gives once, few, many or a size class.

>TRBV9|TRBJ2-1|-
CASSSHRGGLHEQFF
>TRBV6-5|TRBJ2-5|-
CASIGSQETQYF
>TRBV19|TRBJ1-2|-
CASSIVSANYGYTF
>TRBV5-1|TRBJ2-7|few
CASRPAGTSGYEQYF
>TRBV7-7|TRBJ2-5|-
CASSLTGLAGGKETQYF
>TRBV6-5|TRBJ2-7|few
CASSWTSGPYEQYF
>TRBV5-1|TRBJ2-5|-
CASSRTSEQETQYF
>TRBV6-5|TRBJ2-2|few
CASSPRQGAGGELFF
>TRBV7-3|TRBJ2-2|-
CASSPTRAGTGELFF
>TRBV5-1|TRBJ2-7|-
CASSHLGTSGNYEQYF
>TRBV28|TRBJ1-1|-
CASSEPQGRGEAFF
>TRBV10-1|TRBJ2-7|-
CASKEAAGYEQYF
>TRBV6-1|TRBJ2-7|few
CASSELGGIYEQYF
>TRBV2|TRBJ2-5|-
CASKLTSGYETQYF
>TRBV6-5|TRBJ1-1|-
CASSYGQVNTEAFF
>TRBV9|TRBJ2-3|-
CASSVATERTQYF
>TRBV7-3|TRBJ2-2|once
CASSLGGLAGNTGELFF
>TRBV18|TRBJ1-4|-
CASSSGTGIGKEKLFF
>TRBV5-1|TRBJ1-1|-
CASSLWDSDTEAFF
>TRBV4-1|TRBJ2-7|few
CASSQVLAGAYEQYF
>TRBV25-1|TRBJ2-5|-
CASSEMPQGHGRETQYF
>TRBV5-1|TRBJ1-3|few
CASSLGVSGNTIYF
>TRBV19|TRBJ1-3|few
CASKRLSGNTIYF
>TRBV28|TRBJ2-2|-
CASSPPGGTANTGELFF
>TRBV9|TRBJ2-7|once
CASSASSGTSSYEQYF
>TRBV15|TRBJ2-7|-
CATSPRGGRLAQYF
>TRBV5-1|TRBJ2-1|-
CASSLVLGRARNEQFF
>TRBV20-1|TRBJ2-7|-
CSARQRVEQYF
>TRBV19|TRBJ2-1|-
CASSPLAGASRGNEQFF
>TRBV19|TRBJ1-2|-
CASSEHRANYGYTF
>TRBV28|TRBJ2-5|-
CASSLDPSGIGSQETQYF
>TRBV6-5|TRBJ1-1|-
CASSHGANTEAFF
>TRBV28|TRBJ2-7|-
CASSLSGPNNYEQYF
>TRBV21-1|TRBJ1-1|-
CASSKADDKNTEAFF
>TRBV15|TRBJ2-7|-
CATSRGGTGSYEQYF
>TRBV6-1|TRBJ2-2|-
CASAPGWGAGELFF
>TRBV28|TRBJ2-7|-
CASRVSGVYEQYF
>TRBV5-1|TRBJ1-4|once
CASSWQDSRPTEKLFF
>TRBV9|TRBJ2-5|-
CASSVAPGLATRETQYF
>TRBV6-5|TRBJ1-2|-
CASSYSGADNGYTF
>TRBV7-2|TRBJ1-3|-
CASSLRTGTGNTIYF
>TRBV6-1|TRBJ2-5|once
CAIARTGTFETQYF
>TRBV19|TRBJ1-2|-
CASNVQGANYGYTF
>TRBV19|TRBJ2-7|few
CASRRAGTSGRPGEQYF
>TRBV7-9|TRBJ2-7|-
CSSSLAVHGYERSYEQYF
>TRBV5-1|TRBJ1-4|once
CASSLGQITTNEKLFF
>TRBV7-9|TRBJ1-5|-
CSSSSNRGRLPQHF
>TRBV15|TRBJ1-4|-
CATSREQLLTNEKLFF
>TRBV5-1|TRBJ1-1|-
CASSLEGVGGADTEAFF
>TRBV6-1|TRBJ1-1|-
CASSGTGGTEAFF
>TRBV2|TRBJ2-1|-
CASSDRREEVGREQFF
>TRBV25-1|TRBJ2-3|-
CAPARLAGMGTQYF
>TRBV21-1|TRBJ1-3|few
CASSKGTGKRVGGNTIYF
>TRBV6-4|TRBJ2-3|once
CASRRDRAGTDTQYF
>TRBV7-3|TRBJ2-3|-
CASSSTLGTSGRAVTNTQYF
>TRBV6-5|TRBJ2-3|-
CASSSYSTDTQYF
>TRBV19|TRBJ2-2|-
CASSEPTGGKVGELFF